This T cell receptor beta chain is drawn from a study of cytomegalovirus exposure and HLA in healthy donors. Germline V gene sequence: CDR1 SQVTM, CDR2 ANQGSEA. The CDR3 spans 13 residues. Both 60 Vbeta primers and 13 Jbeta primers went into the PCR. Some clones are missing from TCRdb's copy, which holds only in-frame ones; the method was immunoSEQ multiplex PCR. Of about 130,000 clones listed, about three quarters are singletons. Worth noting for this clone: At one of its ends the junction is not consistent with the germline gene, which may arise from a read error.

The chain links TRBV29-1 to TRBJ1-1; unclear D gene. What was sequenced was PBMCs. This clonotype was sampled from a human donor in good health. The CDR3 DNA is TGCAGCGCTGAAATAACCTCGGGGACTGAAGCTTTCTTT. This encodes CSAEITSGTEAFF.